This is a list of T cell receptor beta chains from one sample in a study of T cell responses to AZD1222 COVID-19 vaccine. The table came from immunoSEQ multiplex PCR; TCRdb's copy has only in-frame clones and leaves some out. The sample contains under 130,000 clones, more than 75% of which appear only once. Source: peripheral blood, taken on day 0 of AZD1222 vaccination. The receptor source for this set is an adult in good health. Each CDR3 is given without its conserved first and last residue. Clone size, where shown, is once, few, many, or a class for clones that have expanded.

J gene: TRBJ2-5; clone size: NA; V gene: TRBV6-2/TRBV6-3; CDR3 protein: ASSSGGVVETQY
J gene: TRBJ2-1; clone size: few; V gene: TRBV21-1; CDR3 protein: ASSKRVSSYNEQF
J gene: TRBJ2-7; clone size: NA; V gene: TRBV6-2/TRBV6-3; CDR3 protein: ASSYSHEQY
J gene: TRBJ1-6; clone size: NA; V gene: TRBV7-2; CDR3 protein: ASSLGAQRGSPLH
J gene: TRBJ1-6; clone size: NA; V gene: TRBV7-2; CDR3 protein: ASSIRQGTSPLH
J gene: TRBJ2-1; clone size: NA; V gene: TRBV5-1; CDR3 protein: ASSVQASYNEQF
J gene: TRBJ1-4; clone size: NA; V gene: TRBV3-1/TRBV3-2; CDR3 protein: ASRDSYNEKLF
J gene: TRBJ2-5; clone size: NA; V gene: TRBV19; CDR3 protein: ASSIGSGGPQETQY
J gene: TRBJ1-4; clone size: NA; V gene: TRBV21-1; CDR3 protein: ASSKNMF
J gene: TRBJ1-2; clone size: NA; V gene: TRBV6-5; CDR3 protein: ASSYKGERGYT
J gene: TRBJ2-7; clone size: few; V gene: TRBV3-1/TRBV3-2; CDR3 protein: ASSQEVGGLGGYEQY
J gene: TRBJ1-2; clone size: NA; V gene: TRBV5-1; CDR3 protein: ASSLESYGYT
J gene: TRBJ1-1; clone size: NA; V gene: TRBV11-2; CDR3 protein: ASSLQPNTEAF
J gene: TRBJ1-2; clone size: NA; V gene: TRBV4-1; CDR3 protein: ASSQSGTGNYGYT
J gene: TRBJ1-1; clone size: NA; V gene: TRBV6-5; CDR3 protein: ASVRGLENTEAF
J gene: TRBJ2-5; clone size: once; V gene: TRBV7-2; CDR3 protein: ASSSTGGHAETQY
J gene: TRBJ1-2; clone size: many; V gene: TRBV2; CDR3 protein: ASTGQNYGYT
J gene: TRBJ1-2; clone size: NA; V gene: TRBV6-5; CDR3 protein: ASSYGAGGGYT
J gene: TRBJ2-2; clone size: few; V gene: TRBV19; CDR3 protein: ASSIVPMAGELF
J gene: TRBJ2-5; clone size: NA; V gene: TRBV5-6; CDR3 protein: ASSLVGAGETQY
J gene: TRBJ1-2; clone size: NA; V gene: TRBV10-1; CDR3 protein: ASSPDRLTYGYT
J gene: TRBJ1-2; clone size: NA; V gene: TRBV5-6; CDR3 protein: ASSLGLIGYT
J gene: TRBJ2-5; clone size: NA; V gene: TRBV5-4; CDR3 protein: ASSGSPGTQETQY
J gene: TRBJ2-7; clone size: NA; V gene: TRBV3-1/TRBV3-2; CDR3 protein: ASSQDNGGGSYEQY
J gene: TRBJ2-1; clone size: few; V gene: TRBV27; CDR3 protein: ASSLGRHNEQF
J gene: TRBJ1-6; clone size: few; V gene: TRBV5-1; CDR3 protein: ASSLVSAGNSPLH
J gene: TRBJ2-1; clone size: NA; V gene: TRBV9; CDR3 protein: ASSVDDEQF
J gene: TRBJ2-3; clone size: NA; V gene: TRBV5-1; CDR3 protein: ASRQTGGALRLDTQY
J gene: TRBJ1-4; clone size: NA; V gene: TRBV6-4; CDR3 protein: ASSRTGGEKLF